This TCR beta chain came from a study of radiotherapy plus CTLA-4 blockade in lung cancer. The wider study: Disease control was seen in 31% of patients, objective responses in about 19%.

Data came from immunoSEQ multiplex PCR; TCRdb stores just in-frame clones and leaves some out. The table has tens of thousands of clones, approximately 77% seen once. Remarks on this clone: The antigen is undetermined.

Study-wide results and limits: Per reports, early blood T cell clone dynamics, plus interferon-beta, forecast response most strongly. In blood, after radiotherapy plus ipilimumab, tumor-derived TCR clones expanded.

This CDR3 spans 16 amino acids. This receptor was obtained from a human donor with non-small cell lung cancer who had stable disease on radiotherapy plus ipilimumab. Sequences were derived from peripheral blood, sampled from a patient treated with radiotherapy plus ipilimumab. The chain is built from TRBV21-1 and TRBJ2-7; the D call in the table, TRBD1, was not verified against the DNA. TRBV21-1 is assigned pseudogene status. DNA of the CDR3: TGTGCCGGCAGGGGCAGGGGATCGTTTGGGTCCTACGAGCAGTACTTC. Translating it yields CAGRGRGSFGSYEQYF.